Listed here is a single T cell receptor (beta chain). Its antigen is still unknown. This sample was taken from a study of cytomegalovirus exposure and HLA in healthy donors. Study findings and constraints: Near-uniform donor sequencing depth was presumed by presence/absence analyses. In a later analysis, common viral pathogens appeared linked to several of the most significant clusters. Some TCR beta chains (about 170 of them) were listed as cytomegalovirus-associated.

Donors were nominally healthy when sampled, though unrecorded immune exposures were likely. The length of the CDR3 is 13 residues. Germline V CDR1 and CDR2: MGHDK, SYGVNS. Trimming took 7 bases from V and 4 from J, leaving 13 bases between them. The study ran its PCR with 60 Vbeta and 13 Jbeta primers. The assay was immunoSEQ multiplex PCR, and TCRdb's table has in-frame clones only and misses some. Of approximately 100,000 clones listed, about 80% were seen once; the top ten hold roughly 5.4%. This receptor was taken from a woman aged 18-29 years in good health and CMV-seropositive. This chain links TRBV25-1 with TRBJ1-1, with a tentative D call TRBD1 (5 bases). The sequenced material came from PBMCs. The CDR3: CASTPSGTTEAFF. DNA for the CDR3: TGTGCCAGCACGCCAAGCGGGACCACTGAAGCTTTCTTT.